The 6 T cell receptor beta chains below were found in one sample sequenced in a study of T cells in localized non-small cell lung cancer. Only in-frame clones appear in the TCRdb table, and some are missing; sequencing was by immunoSEQ multiplex PCR. The top ten clones hold about 18% of a sample with about 53,000 clones, roughly 83% of them seen once. Source: peripheral blood mononuclear cells, taken before any cancer treatment. Every receptor here comes from a man aged 35 to 69 with stage III lung adenocarcinoma.

This sequence joins TRBV19 and TRBJ1-4; TRBD1 agrees at 9 bases. V was clipped by 5 bases and J by 6 bases; unmatched bases: 4. Per germline, CDR1 LNHDA and CDR2 SQIVND (reference sequence). CDR3 length equals 14 residues. In DNA, the CDR3 is TGTGCCAGTAGTGTACAGGGGGCGTATGAAAAACTGTTTTTT. This sequence encodes CASSVQGAYEKLFF.

The J gene is TRBJ2-7, the V gene TRBV5-4; 7 positions match TRBD1. CDR1 is SGHNT, CDR2 YYREEE, per germline (reference sequence). J gave up 5 bases and V 0 bases, and 8 bases lay outside the gene matches. CDR3 size: 15 residues. For the CDR3, the DNA is TGTGCCAGCAGCTTGGAGGCAGGGGGATCCGACGAGCAGTACTTC. Its protein product is CASSLEAGGSDEQYF.

This clone was observed a few times. V gene TRBV30 combines with J gene TRBJ1-3, with a tentative D call TRBD1 (5 bases). The CDR3 runs to 13 residues. In germline, CDR1 is GTSNPN, CDR2 SVGIG (reference sequence). The ends were cut back, 1 base at V and 7 bases at J, with 11 bases in the middle. The CDR3 nucleotides read TGTGCCTGGAGTGCGGGACGAGTGAACACCATATATTTT. It specifies CAWSAGRVNTIYF.

The rearrangement joins TRBV11-2 to TRBJ2-1, with 11 bases fitting TRBD2. J lost 5 bases, V lost 0 bases, and 6 bases had no gene match. The CDR3 covers 17 residues. Per the germline V gene, CDR1 is SGHAT and CDR2 is FQNNGV. The CDR3 region is CASSLDRASGGHNEQFF. DNA for the CDR3: TGTGCCAGCAGCTTAGATCGCGCTAGCGGGGGGCACAATGAGCAGTTCTTC.

This chain connects TRBV4-3 to TRBJ1-2; D gene ambiguous. Germline CDR1 is LGHNA and CDR2 is YSLEER. The length of the CDR3 is 15 residues. V was cut by 4 bases and J by 6 bases, with 18 bases left in between. Here the CDR3 reads CASSRGKDGQDGYTF. CDR3 sequence (DNA): TGCGCCAGCAGCCGTGGAAAAGACGGCCAGGATGGCTACACCTTC.

This chain uses TRBV5-1 with TRBJ2-2; D unresolved. The germline gives CDR1 SGHRS, CDR2 YFSETQ. The CDR3 has 14 residues. Between the trimmed V and J ends, which lost 7 bases and 4 bases, there was a span of 14 bases. Written as DNA, the CDR3 is TGCGCCAGCGTGGACGGCTCGGTCACCGGGGAGCTGTTTTTT. It is translated as CASVDGSVTGELFF. The variable domain in full, completed from reference TRBV5-1 and TRBJ2-2, reads KAGVTQTPRYLIKTRGQQVTLSCSPISGHRSVSWYQQTPGQGLQFLFEYFSETQRNKGNFPGRFSGRQFSNSRSEMNVSTLELGDSALYLCASVDGSVTGELFFGEGSRLTVL.